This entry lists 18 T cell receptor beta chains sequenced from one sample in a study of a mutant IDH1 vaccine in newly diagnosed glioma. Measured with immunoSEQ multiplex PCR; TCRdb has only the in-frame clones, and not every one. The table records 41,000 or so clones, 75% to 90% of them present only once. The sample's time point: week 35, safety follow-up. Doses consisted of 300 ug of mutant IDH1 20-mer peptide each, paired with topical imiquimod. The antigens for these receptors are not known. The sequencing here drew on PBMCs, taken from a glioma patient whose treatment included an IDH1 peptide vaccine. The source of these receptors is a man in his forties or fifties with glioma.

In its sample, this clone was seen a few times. The CDR3 region has the DNA TGTGCCTGGACTGACCTAGGCGACACTGAAGCTTTCTTT. This sequence encodes CAWTDLGDTEAFF. The genes are TRBV30 and TRBJ1-1; D is undetermined. The CDR3 extends over 13 amino acids. The germline V gene has CDR1 GTSNPN and CDR2 SVGIG (reference sequence). Trimming pared 4 bases from V and 3 bases from J, leaving 12 bases between.

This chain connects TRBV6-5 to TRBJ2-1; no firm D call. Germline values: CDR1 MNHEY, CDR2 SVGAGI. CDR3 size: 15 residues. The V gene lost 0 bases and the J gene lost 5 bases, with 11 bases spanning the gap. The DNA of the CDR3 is TGTGCCAGCAGTTACTCGATCTATGTTAACAATGAGCAGTTCTTC. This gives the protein CASSYSIYVNNEQFF.

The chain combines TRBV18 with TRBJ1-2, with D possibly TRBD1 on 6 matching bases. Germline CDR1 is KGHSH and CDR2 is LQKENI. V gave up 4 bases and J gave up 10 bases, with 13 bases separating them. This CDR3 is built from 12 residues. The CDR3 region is CASSHGTMDYTF. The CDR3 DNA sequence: TGTGCCAGCTCACACGGGACAATGGACTACACCTTC.

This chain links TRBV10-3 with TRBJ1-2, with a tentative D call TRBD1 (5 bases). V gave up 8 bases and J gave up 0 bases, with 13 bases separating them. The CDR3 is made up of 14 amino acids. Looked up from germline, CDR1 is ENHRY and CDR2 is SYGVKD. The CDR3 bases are TGTGCCATCGGATCGGACACAGCTAACTATGGCTACACCTTC. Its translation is CAIGSDTANYGYTF.

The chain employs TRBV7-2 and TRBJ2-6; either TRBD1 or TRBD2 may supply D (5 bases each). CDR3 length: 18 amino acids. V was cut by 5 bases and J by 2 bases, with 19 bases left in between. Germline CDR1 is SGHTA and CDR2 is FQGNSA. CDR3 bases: TGTGCCAGCAGCCCCTACGCCAGTCGGGGCGCTGGGGCCAACGTCCTGACTTTC. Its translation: CASSPYASRGAGANVLTF.

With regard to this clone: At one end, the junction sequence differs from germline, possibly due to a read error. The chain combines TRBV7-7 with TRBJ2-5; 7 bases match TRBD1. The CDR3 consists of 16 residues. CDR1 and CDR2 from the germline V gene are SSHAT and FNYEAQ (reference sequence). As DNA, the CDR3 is TGTGCTAGCAGCTTGCAGACGAGTTGGGACAGAGAGACCCAGTACTTC. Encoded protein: CASSLQTSWDRETQYF.

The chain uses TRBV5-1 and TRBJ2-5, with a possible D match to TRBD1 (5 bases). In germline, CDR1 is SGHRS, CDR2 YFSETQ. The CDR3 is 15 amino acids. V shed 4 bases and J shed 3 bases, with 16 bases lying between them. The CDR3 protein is CASSQGGAREETQYF. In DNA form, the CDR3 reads TGCGCCAGCAGCCAGGGTGGAGCCAGGGAAGAGACCCAGTACTTC.

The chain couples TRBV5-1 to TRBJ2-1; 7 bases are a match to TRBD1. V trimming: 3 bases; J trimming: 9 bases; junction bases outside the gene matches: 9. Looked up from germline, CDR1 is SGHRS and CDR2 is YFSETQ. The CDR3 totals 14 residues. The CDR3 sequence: CASSSTGWQGEQFF. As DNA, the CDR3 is TGCGCCAGCAGCTCGACAGGGTGGCAGGGTGAGCAGTTCTTC.

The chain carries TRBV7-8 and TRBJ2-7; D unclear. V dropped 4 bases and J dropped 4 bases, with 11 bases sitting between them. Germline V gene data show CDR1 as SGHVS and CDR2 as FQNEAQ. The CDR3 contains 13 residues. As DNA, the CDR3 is TGTGCCAGCAGCTCCGACGGGTCGTACGAGCAGTACGTC. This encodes CASSSDGSYEQYV.

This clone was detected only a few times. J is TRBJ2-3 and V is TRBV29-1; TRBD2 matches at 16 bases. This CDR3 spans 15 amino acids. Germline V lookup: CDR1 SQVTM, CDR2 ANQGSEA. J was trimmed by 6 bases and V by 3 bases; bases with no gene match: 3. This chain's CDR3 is CSVEGTSGRADTQYF. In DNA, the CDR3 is TGCAGCGTTGAGGGGACTAGCGGGAGGGCGGATACGCAGTATTTT.

This chain's CDR3 is CASSQQPGQNEKLFF. CDR3 nucleotides: TGCGCCAGCAGCCAGCAGCCTGGCCAGAATGAAAAACTGTTTTTT. The chain carries TRBV4-1 and TRBJ1-4; unclear D gene. Germline V CDR1 and CDR2: MGHRA, YSYEKL. Trimming stripped 3 bases from V and 5 bases from J, with 13 bases between. This CDR3 comprises 15 residues.

CDR3 loop: CASTYFRSSGYEQYF. In DNA form, the CDR3 reads TGTGCCAGCACCTACTTCCGGTCCTCAGGGTACGAGCAGTACTTC. This chain joins TRBV5-6 and TRBJ2-5, with a tentative D call TRBD1 (5 bases). The last part of the DNA fits TRBJ2-7 better; the J call may be wrong. CDR1 and CDR2 (germline): SGHDT, YYEEEE. The CDR3 is made up of 15 amino acids.

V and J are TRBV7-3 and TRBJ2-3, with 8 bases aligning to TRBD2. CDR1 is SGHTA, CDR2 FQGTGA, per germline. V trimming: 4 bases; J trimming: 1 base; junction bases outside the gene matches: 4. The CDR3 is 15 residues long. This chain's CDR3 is CASSSGGSGTDTQYF. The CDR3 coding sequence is TGTGCCAGCAGCTCGGGGGGGAGTGGCACAGATACGCAGTATTTT.

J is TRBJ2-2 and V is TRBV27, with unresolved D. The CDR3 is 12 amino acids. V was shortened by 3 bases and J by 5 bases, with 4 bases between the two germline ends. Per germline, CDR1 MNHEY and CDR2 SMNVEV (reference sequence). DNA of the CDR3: TGTGCCAGCAGTTTCCCTACCGGGGAGCTGTTTTTT. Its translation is CASSFPTGELFF.

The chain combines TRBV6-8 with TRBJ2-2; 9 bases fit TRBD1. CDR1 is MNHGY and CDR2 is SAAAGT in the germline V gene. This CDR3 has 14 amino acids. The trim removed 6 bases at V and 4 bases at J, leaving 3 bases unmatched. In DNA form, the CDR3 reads TGTGCCAGCAGCGGGACAGGGCGCACCGGGGAGCTGTTTTTT. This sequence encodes CASSGTGRTGELFF.

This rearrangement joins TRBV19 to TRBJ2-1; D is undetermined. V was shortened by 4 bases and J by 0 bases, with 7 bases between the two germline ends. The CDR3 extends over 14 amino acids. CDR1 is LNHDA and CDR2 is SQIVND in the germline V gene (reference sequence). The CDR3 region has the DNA TGTGCCAGTAGTAGGATTAGCTCCTACAATGAGCAGTTCTTC. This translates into CASSRISSYNEQFF.

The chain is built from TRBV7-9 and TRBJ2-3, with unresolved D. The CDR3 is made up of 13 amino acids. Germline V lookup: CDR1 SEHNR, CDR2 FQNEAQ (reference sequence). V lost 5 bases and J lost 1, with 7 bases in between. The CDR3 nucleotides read TGTGCCAGCAGCCGCTTGGGCACAGATACGCAGTATTTT. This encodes CASSRLGTDTQYF.

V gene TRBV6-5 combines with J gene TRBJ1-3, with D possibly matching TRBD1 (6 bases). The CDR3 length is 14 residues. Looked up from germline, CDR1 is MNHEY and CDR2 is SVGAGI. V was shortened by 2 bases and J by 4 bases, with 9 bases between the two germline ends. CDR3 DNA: TGTGCCAGCAGTTACCAGGGGCCCGGAAACACCATATATTTT. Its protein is CASSYQGPGNTIYF.